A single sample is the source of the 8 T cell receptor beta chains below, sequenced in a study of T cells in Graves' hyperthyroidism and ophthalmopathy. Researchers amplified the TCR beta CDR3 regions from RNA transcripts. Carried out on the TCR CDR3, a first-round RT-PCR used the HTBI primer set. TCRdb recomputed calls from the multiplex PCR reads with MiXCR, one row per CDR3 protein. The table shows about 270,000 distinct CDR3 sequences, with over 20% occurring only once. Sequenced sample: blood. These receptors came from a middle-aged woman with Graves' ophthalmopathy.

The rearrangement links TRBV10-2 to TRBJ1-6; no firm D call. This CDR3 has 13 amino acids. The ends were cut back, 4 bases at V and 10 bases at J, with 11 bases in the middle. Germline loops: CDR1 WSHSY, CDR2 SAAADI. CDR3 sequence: CASSGRLQSPLHF. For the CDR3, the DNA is TGCGCCAGCAGTGGGAGACTTCAATCACCCCTCCACTTT.

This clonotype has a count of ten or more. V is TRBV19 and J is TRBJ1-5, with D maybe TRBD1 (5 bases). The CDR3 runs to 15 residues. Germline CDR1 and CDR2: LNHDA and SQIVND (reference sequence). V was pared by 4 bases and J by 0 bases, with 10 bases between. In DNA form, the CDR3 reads TGTGCCAGTAGTACCGGACATTATAGCAATCAGCCCCAGCATTTT. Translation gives CASSTGHYSNQPQHF. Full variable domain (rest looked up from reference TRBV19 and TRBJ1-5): DGGITQSPKYLFRKEGQNVTLSCEQNLNHDAMYWYRQDPGQGLRLIYYSQIVNDFQKGDIAEGYSVSREKKESFPLTVTSAQKNPTAFYLCASSTGHYSNQPQHFGDGTRLSIL.

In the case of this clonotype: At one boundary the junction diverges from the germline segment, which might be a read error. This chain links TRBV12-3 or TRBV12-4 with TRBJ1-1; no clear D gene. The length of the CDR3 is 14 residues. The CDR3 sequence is CASSFGEINTKAFF. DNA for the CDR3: TGTGCCAGCAGTTTCGGGGAGATAAACACTAAAGCTTTCTTT.

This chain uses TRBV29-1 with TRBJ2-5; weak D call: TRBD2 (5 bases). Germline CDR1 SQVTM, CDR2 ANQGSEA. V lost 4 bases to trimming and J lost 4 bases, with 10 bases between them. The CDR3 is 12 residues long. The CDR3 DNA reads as TGCAGCGTTGCCGGGGATAGAGAGACCCAGTACTTC. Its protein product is CSVAGDRETQYF.

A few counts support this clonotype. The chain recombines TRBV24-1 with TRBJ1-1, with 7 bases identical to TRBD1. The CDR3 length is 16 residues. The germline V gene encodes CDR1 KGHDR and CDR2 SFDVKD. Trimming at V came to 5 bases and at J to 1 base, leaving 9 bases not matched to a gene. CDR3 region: CATSAQGGGPNTEAFF. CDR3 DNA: TGTGCCACCAGTGCCCAGGGGGGGGGCCCGAACACTGAAGCTTTCTTT.

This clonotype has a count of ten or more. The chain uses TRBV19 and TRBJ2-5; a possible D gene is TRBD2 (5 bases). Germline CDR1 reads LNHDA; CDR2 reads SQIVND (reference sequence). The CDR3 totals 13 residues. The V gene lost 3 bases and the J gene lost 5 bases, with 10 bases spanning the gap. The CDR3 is CASSMVERETQYF. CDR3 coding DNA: TGTGCCAGTAGTATGGTGGAGCGGGAGACCCAGTACTTC.

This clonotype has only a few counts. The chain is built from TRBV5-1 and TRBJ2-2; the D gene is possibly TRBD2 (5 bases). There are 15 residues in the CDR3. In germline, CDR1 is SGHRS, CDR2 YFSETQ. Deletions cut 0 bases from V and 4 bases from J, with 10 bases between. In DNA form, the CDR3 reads TGCGCCAGCAGCTTGGGGACTGATTTCACCGGGGAGCTGTTTTTT. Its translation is CASSLGTDFTGELFF. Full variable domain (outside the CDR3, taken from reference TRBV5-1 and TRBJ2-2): KAGVTQTPRYLIKTRGQQVTLSCSPISGHRSVSWYQQTPGQGLQFLFEYFSETQRNKGNFPGRFSGRQFSNSRSEMNVSTLELGDSALYLCASSLGTDFTGELFFGEGSRLTVL.

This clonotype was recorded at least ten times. CDR3 sequence reads: CASSSPAGGLEQYF. The CDR3 bases are TGTGCCAGCAGCTCCCCAGCGGGGGGACTCGAGCAGTACTTC. V usage is TRBV7-2 and J usage is TRBJ2-7; 9 bases are shared with TRBD2. J gave up 6 bases and V 4 bases, and 7 bases lay outside the gene matches. The CDR3 runs 14 residues. Germline CDR1 and CDR2: SGHTA and FQGNSA.